This T cell receptor (beta chain) was sequenced in a study of molecular identifiers for immune sequencing clone quantification. The table lists this clonotype with many counts. Via MiXCR, TCRdb re-called the PCR reads, giving one row per CDR3 protein. The repertoire holds hundreds of thousands of distinct CDR3 sequences, with 25% as singletons. This CDR3 is 16 amino acids long. The V and J ends lost 3 bases and 2 bases, in that order; junction bases with no gene match: 5. In germline, CDR1 is MGHDK, CDR2 SYGVNS. The rearrangement uses TRBV25-1 and TRBJ2-3; 10 bases are shared with TRBD2. Sample: naive CD8+ T cells from blood, with Jurkat cell RNA spiked in. The subset here: FACS-sorted CD8+CD4-CCR7+CD45RA+ naive T cells. This receptor was taken from a human donor in good health. Some libraries in this study had Jurkat cell RNA spiked in. The CDR3 is CASSDPLAGFTDTQYF. The CDR3, as DNA: TGTGCCAGCAGTGATCCACTAGCGGGATTCACAGATACGCAGTATTTT.